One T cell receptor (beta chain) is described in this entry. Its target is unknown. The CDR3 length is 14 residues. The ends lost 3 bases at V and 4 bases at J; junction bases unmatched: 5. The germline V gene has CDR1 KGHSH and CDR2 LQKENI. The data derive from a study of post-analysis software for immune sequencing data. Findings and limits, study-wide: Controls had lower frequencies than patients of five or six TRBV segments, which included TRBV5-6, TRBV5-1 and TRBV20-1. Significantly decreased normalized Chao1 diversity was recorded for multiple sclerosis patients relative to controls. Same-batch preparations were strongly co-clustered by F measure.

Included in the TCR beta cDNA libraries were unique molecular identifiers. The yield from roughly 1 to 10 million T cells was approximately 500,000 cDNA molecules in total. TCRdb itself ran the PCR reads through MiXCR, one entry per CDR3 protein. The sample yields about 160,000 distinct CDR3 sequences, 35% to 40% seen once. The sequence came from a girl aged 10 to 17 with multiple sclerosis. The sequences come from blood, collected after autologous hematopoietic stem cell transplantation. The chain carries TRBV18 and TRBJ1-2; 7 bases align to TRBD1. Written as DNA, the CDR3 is TGTGCCAGCTCACCTGTGGACAGGAGCTATGGCTACACCTTC. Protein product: CASSPVDRSYGYTF.